This T cell receptor beta chain originates from a study of CD4 T cells in relation to SARS-CoV-2 and coronaviruses. The method was immunoSEQ multiplex PCR; TCRdb's version includes in-frame clones alone and lacks a portion of them. Of under 50,000 clones listed, 70% to 90% are singletons. Comments on this clone: Antigen: not known.

General study points: SARS-CoV-2-driven expansion was significantly weaker in crossreactive than monoreactive clones. Around two thirds of donors had memory CD4+ clonotypes crossrecognizing SARS-CoV-2 and common cold coronavirus spike. This crossreactivity analysis covered spike protein alone, no other viral proteins. Each donor contributed either pre-pandemic or post-infection samples, not both.

The receptor's source is an adult with COVID-19. The sequencing input was memory CD4+ T cells from PBMCs.

CDR3 loop: CASSLNGHNEQFF. CDR3 coding DNA: TGTGCCAGCAGTTTGAACGGTCACAATGAGCAGTTCTTC. The rearrangement uses TRBV12-3 or TRBV12-4 and TRBJ2-1, with D uncertain. Trimming removed 3 bases at V and 5 bases at J, with 8 bases between. This CDR3 contains 13 residues.